The 24 T cell receptor beta chains reported below all come from one sample, sequenced in a study of blood T cell repertoires in COVID-19. Repertoires were generated with immunoSEQ multiplex PCR, while TCRdb's copy carries only in-frame clones and drops some. The sample holds nearly 65,000 clones, about 81% seen once. Material: peripheral blood. The receptors originated from a human donor in a cohort sampled during active COVID-19.

The sample holds a few counts of this clone. The genes are TRBV6-5 and TRBJ1-6; D remains ambiguous. CDR1 is MNHEY and CDR2 is SVGAGI in the germline V gene. CDR3 length: 14 amino acids. Trimming removed 7 bases at V and 0 bases at J, with 7 bases between. CDR3 bases: TGTGCCAGCATGTCGGGCTCCTATAATTCACCCCTCCACTTT. Its translation is CASMSGSYNSPLHF.

This clone was counted ten times or more. The rearrangement joins TRBV12-3 or TRBV12-4 to TRBJ1-5; D is possibly TRBD1 (5 bases). The CDR3 is made up of 12 amino acids. V was cut by 6 bases and J by 9 bases, with 12 bases left in between. The CDR3 sequence is CASSKQDGPQHF. CDR3 bases: TGTGCCAGCAGCAAACAGGATGGGCCCCAGCATTTT.

This clone has only a few counts. The V call is TRBV6-5, the J call TRBJ1-2; 8 positions match TRBD1. CDR1 and CDR2 from the germline V gene are MNHEY and SVGAGI. CDR3 length: 13 residues. The V gene end was trimmed by 5 bases and the J gene end by 7 bases; junction bases not matched to a gene: 6. This CDR3 is CASSPRTGFGYTF. DNA for the CDR3: TGTGCCAGCAGTCCACGGACAGGGTTTGGCTACACCTTC.

The rearrangement uses TRBV7-9 and TRBJ1-1; perhaps TRBD1 as D (6 bases). CDR3 size: 14 residues. Germline lookup yields CDR1 SEHNR and CDR2 FQNEAQ (reference sequence). The V end lost 1 base, the J end lost 10 bases, and 16 bases lay between the germline ends. The chain's CDR3 is CASSLVGHRSAAFF. As DNA, the CDR3 is TGTGCCAGCAGCTTAGTGGGACACCGGAGTGCAGCTTTCTTT.

The chain carries TRBV28 and TRBJ1-1; 8 bases align to TRBD1. This CDR3 has 14 residues. After removal of 6 bases from V and 4 bases from J, the junction contained 7 bases not matched to a gene. In germline, CDR1 is MDHEN, CDR2 SYDVKM. The CDR3 region has the DNA TGTGCCAGCAGCGCGGACAGGGTGGGCACTGAAGCTTTCTTT. Its translation: CASSADRVGTEAFF.

The rearrangement uses TRBV6-5 and TRBJ1-6; 7 positions agree with TRBD1. Germline V gene lookup returns CDR1 MNHEY and CDR2 SVGAGI. The ends lost 8 bases at V and 9 bases at J; junction bases unmatched: 10. The CDR3 runs 14 residues. CDR3 residues: CASRALQGSSPLHF. DNA of the CDR3: TGTGCCAGCCGGGCGTTACAGGGGTCTTCACCCCTCCACTTT.

The gene calls are TRBV5-1 and TRBJ1-2; 9 nucleotides match TRBD1. The J segment lost 8 bases and the V segment lost 0 bases, leaving 11 bases of the junction unmatched. Germline V CDR1 and CDR2: SGHRS, YFSETQ. The CDR3 length is 16 residues. The CDR3, as DNA: TGCGCCAGCAGCTTGGTTGCGCCTGACAGGGGGGACGGCTACACCTTC. Its translation: CASSLVAPDRGDGYTF.

The chain joins TRBV30 to TRBJ2-5; TRBD1 aligns across 8 bases. J gave up 9 bases and V 0 bases, and 6 bases lay outside the gene matches. The CDR3 runs 13 residues. Looked up from germline, CDR1 is GTSNPN and CDR2 is SVGIG (reference sequence). The chain's CDR3 is CAWSVQGVVPQYF. Here the CDR3 DNA reads TGTGCCTGGAGTGTACAGGGGGTGGTACCCCAGTACTTC.

The chain has TRBV4-1 and TRBJ2-3, with D maybe TRBD2 (5 bases). The CDR3 loop spans 14 amino acids. Trimming left V 1 base short and J 6 bases short, with 11 bases between. The germline V gene has CDR1 MGHRA and CDR2 YSYEKL. The chain's CDR3 is CASSQGLRGDTQYF. As DNA, the CDR3 is TGCGCCAGCAGCCAAGGTCTAAGAGGGGATACGCAGTATTTT.

This chain connects TRBV27 to TRBJ2-2; D is ambiguous. V gave up 2 bases and J gave up 8 bases, with 9 bases separating them. The CDR3 length is 13 residues. The germline CDR1 and CDR2 sequences are MNHEY and SMNVEV (reference sequence). The CDR3: CASSLVLEGELFF. The DNA for the CDR3 is TGTGCCAGCAGTTTAGTTCTAGAGGGGGAGCTGTTTTTT.

The J gene is TRBJ2-3, the V gene TRBV5-4; 15 bases are shared with TRBD2. With 8 bases clipped from V and 0 bases from J, the junction kept 16 bases outside the gene matches. CDR1 is SGHNT, CDR2 YYREEE, per germline (reference sequence). The CDR3 spans 20 residues. The CDR3, as DNA: TGTGCCAGGCACAGCAGACAGAGGACTAGCGGGAGGGCTAGCACAGATACGCAGTATTTT. Translating it yields CARHSRQRTSGRASTDTQYF.

The V and J genes are TRBV4-3 and TRBJ2-7, with unresolved D. This CDR3 has 14 residues. Germline CDR1 and CDR2: LGHNA and YSLEER. Trimming left V 3 bases short and J 4 bases short, with 13 bases between. CDR3 protein: CASSHDPSKYEQYF. DNA for the CDR3: TGCGCCAGCAGCCATGATCCCTCTAAATACGAGCAGTACTTC.

For this clone: Compared with germline, one end of the junction differs, possibly owing to a read error. The CDR3 DNA sequence: TGTGCCAGCAGCTTAGGCCGGACTAGCTCCCACAATGAGCAGTTCTTC. It yields the protein CASSLGRTSSHNEQFF. The chain uses TRBV13 and TRBJ2-1; TRBD2 aligns across 8 bases. The CDR3 runs 16 residues. Germline CDR1 is PRHDT and CDR2 is FYEKMQ (reference sequence).

V usage is TRBV15 and J usage is TRBJ1-3, with D uncertain. The CDR3 extends over 15 amino acids. Trimming took 1 base from V and 0 from J, leaving 7 bases between them. The germline CDR1 and CDR2 sequences are LNHNV and YYDKDF (reference sequence). The CDR3 nucleotides are TGTGCCACCAGCAGAGGGCCGTTCTCTGGAAACACCATATATTTT. Amino acids: CATSRGPFSGNTIYF. The entire variable domain, with the rest obtained from reference TRBV15 and TRBJ1-3, is as follows: DAMVIQNPRYQVTQFGKPVTLSCSQTLNHNVMYWYQQKSSQAPKLLFHYYDKDFNNEADTPDNFQSRRPNTSFCFLDIRSPGLGDTAMYLCATSRGPFSGNTIYFGEGSWLTVV.

The J gene is TRBJ2-3, the V gene TRBV5-4; D might be TRBD2 (6 bases). The ends were cut back, 4 bases at V and 6 bases at J, with 18 bases in the middle. Germline lookup yields CDR1 SGHNT and CDR2 YYREEE (reference sequence). The length of the CDR3 is 15 residues. The CDR3 sequence: CASSGPGTFGDTQYF. The CDR3 DNA is TGTGCCAGCAGCGGGCCAGGGACTTTCGGGGATACGCAGTATTTT.

The chain carries TRBV7-2 and TRBJ2-7; 11 bases match TRBD1. V lost 5 bases, J lost 3 bases, and 3 bases stayed unmatched. Germline lookup yields CDR1 SGHTA and CDR2 FQGNSA. CDR3 length equals 14 residues. This chain's CDR3 is CASSPGTGGYEQYF. As DNA, the CDR3 is TGTGCCAGCAGCCCAGGGACAGGGGGCTACGAGCAGTACTTC.

The chain carries TRBV7-9 and TRBJ1-1, with D hard to call. In germline, CDR1 is SEHNR, CDR2 FQNEAQ (reference sequence). The length of the CDR3 is 13 residues. Between the trimmed V and J ends, which lost 5 bases and 1 base, there was a span of 8 bases. This CDR3 is CASSHAGNTEAFF. CDR3 DNA sequence: TGTGCCAGCAGCCACGCGGGGAACACTGAAGCTTTCTTT.

The chain recombines TRBV4-3 with TRBJ2-1, with 8 nucleotides matching TRBD1. Trimming removed 2 bases from V and 3 bases from J; junction bases left unmatched: 3. CDR1 is LGHNA, CDR2 YSLEER, per germline. The CDR3 length is 15 residues. The CDR3 bases are TGCGCCAGCAGCCAATCCGGACAGGGCTACAATGAGCAGTTCTTC. Protein sequence: CASSQSGQGYNEQFF.

In this sample, this clone turned up a few times. The gene calls are TRBV3-1 (or the pseudogene TRBV3-2) and TRBJ2-7; 8 positions agree with TRBD2. V was pared by 3 bases and J by 0 bases, with 1 base of the junction left unmatched. The CDR3 loop spans 14 amino acids. Germline assignment: CDR1 LGHDT and CDR2 YNNKEL (reference sequence). As DNA, the CDR3 is TGTGCCAGCAGCCATCTAGCGGGCTCCTACGAGCAGTACTTC. It encodes CASSHLAGSYEQYF.

This chain's CDR3 is CASSENRGQGPFF. The CDR3, as DNA: TGCGCCAGCAGCGAAAACAGGGGGCAAGGACCTTTCTTT. The V call is TRBV10-2, the J call TRBJ1-1; the match to TRBD1 covers 9 bases. V was pared by 6 bases and J by 12 bases, with 11 bases of the junction left unmatched. Germline values: CDR1 WSHSY, CDR2 SAAADI. The CDR3 consists of 13 residues.

CDR3 residues: CASSPQGLAGYNEQFF. The CDR3 DNA follows: TGTGCCAGCTCACCGCAGGGACTAGCGGGGTACAATGAGCAGTTCTTC. The chain uses TRBV18 and TRBJ2-1; 13 bases map to TRBD2. The CDR3 has 16 amino acids. CDR1 and CDR2 (germline): KGHSH, LQKENI. Losses at the gene ends were 3 bases for V and 4 bases for J; bases not matched to a gene: 3.

The chain joins TRBV13 to TRBJ2-2, with D uncertain. V gave up 1 base and J gave up 1 base, with 4 bases separating them. The germline CDR1 and CDR2 sequences are PRHDT and FYEKMQ (reference sequence). CDR3 size: 14 residues. CDR3 sequence: CASSLVGNTGELFF. CDR3 nucleotide sequence: TGTGCCAGCAGCTTAGTCGGGAACACCGGGGAGCTGTTTTTT.

V gene TRBV20-1 combines with J gene TRBJ2-7, with TRBD1 as a possible D gene (6 bases). The germline CDR1 and CDR2 sequences are DFQATT and SNEGSKA (reference sequence). The germline V and J ends were trimmed by 2 bases and 7 bases, with 9 bases remaining between them. The CDR3 consists of 11 residues. The CDR3 loop reads CSARNREEQYF. In DNA form, the CDR3 reads TGCAGTGCTAGAAACAGGGAGGAGCAGTACTTC.

The chain combines TRBV5-1 with TRBJ2-6; 7 positions agree with TRBD1. The V segment lost 4 bases and the J segment 4 bases; nucleotides outside the gene matches: 5. Germline lookup yields CDR1 SGHRS and CDR2 YFSETQ. CDR3 length: 15 residues. CDR3: CASSRTGEGANVLTF. In DNA, the CDR3 is TGCGCCAGCAGCCGAACAGGGGAAGGGGCCAACGTCCTGACTTTC.